The entry below gives a single TCR beta chain sequence along with its context. An end of the junction differs from the germline gene, which may be a read error. TCRdb re-clonotyped the PCR reads via MiXCR. The sample yields approximately 30,000 clones, approximately 16% seen once. The sample is drawn from a study of metastatic and nonmetastatic thyroid tumors. In the study overall: Across blood and tumor or nodule tissue, repertoires from malignant and benign thyroid patients were compared with one another.

Treatment of any kind had been given to no patient before thyroid surgery. This CDR3 contains 13 residues. CDR1 and CDR2 from the germline V gene are MDHEN and SYDVKM. The chain couples TRBV28 to TRBJ2-1; D perhaps matches TRBD2 (5 bases). Sequenced: blood. The TCR originated in a female donor with papillary thyroid cancer or a benign thyroid nodule (not recorded which). Some clones in this sample may be carry-over from other donors' samples. CDR3 protein: CSSSGPSPNEQFF. As DNA, the CDR3 is TGTTCCAGCAGCGGTCCTAGCCCCAATGAGCAGTTCTTC.